One sample yielded the 23 T cell receptor beta chains listed below, sequenced in a study of shared clonotypes between healthy human individuals. Produced via immunoSEQ multiplex PCR; TCRdb's table is partial and in-frame only. The table shows some 2 million clones, with around 95% occurring only once. The source material was naive CD4+ T cells sorted from blood. The subset denotes: CD45RA+ positively selected. The receptors were sampled from a man between 18 and 29 years old in good health.

The chain is built from TRBV5-1 and TRBJ2-1; 14 bases are a match to TRBD2. Trimming took 4 bases from V and 5 from J; bases not matched to a gene: 5. This CDR3 spans 16 amino acids. The germline gives CDR1 SGHRS, CDR2 YFSETQ. The CDR3, as DNA: TGCGCCAGCAGCAGTAGGACTAGCGGGAGGAACAATGAGCAGTTCTTC. It codes for CASSSRTSGRNNEQFF.

The genes are TRBV19 and TRBJ2-7; D perhaps matches TRBD1 (6 bases). V lost 3 bases, J lost 0 bases, and 12 bases lay in between. This CDR3 has 15 residues. Germline V gives CDR1 LNHDA, CDR2 SQIVND (reference sequence). DNA of the CDR3: TGTGCCAGTAGTATCTCAGGGGTGGACTCCTACGAGCAGTACTTC. Translated: CASSISGVDSYEQYF.

This sequence joins TRBV19 and TRBJ2-5; TRBD1 or TRBD2 may be the D gene (6 bases each). The CDR3 runs 15 residues. Germline V gives CDR1 LNHDA, CDR2 SQIVND (reference sequence). V lost 5 bases to trimming and J lost 2 bases, with 15 bases between them. CDR3 in amino acids: CASSGGTTLQETQYF. The CDR3 nucleotides read TGTGCCAGTAGTGGCGGGACAACGTTACAAGAGACCCAGTACTTC. The whole variable domain, filled in from reference TRBV19 and TRBJ2-5, reads DGGITQSPKYLFRKEGQNVTLSCEQNLNHDAMYWYRQDPGQGLRLIYYSQIVNDFQKGDIAEGYSVSREKKESFPLTVTSAQKNPTAFYLCASSGGTTLQETQYFGPGTRLLVL.

As concerns this clone: The sample holds other DNA sequences that translate to the same CDR3. The chain employs TRBV9 and TRBJ2-7; D is unresolved. Trimming cost V 0 bases and J 0 bases, with 7 bases left between them. Germline loops: CDR1 SGDLS, CDR2 YYNGEE. CDR3 length: 14 amino acids. CDR3 sequence: CASSVVASSYEQYF. The CDR3 coding sequence is TGTGCCAGCAGCGTAGTGGCTAGCTCCTACGAGCAGTACTTC. Complete variable domain (other parts from reference TRBV9 and TRBJ2-7): DSGVTQTPKHLITATGQRVTLRCSPRSGDLSVYWYQQSLDQGLQFLIQYYNGEERAKGNILERFSAQQFPDLHSELNLSSLELGDSALYFCASSVVASSYEQYFGPGTRLTVT.

The V gene is TRBV6-5, the J gene TRBJ1-1; no clear D gene. This CDR3 is 13 amino acids long. Germline V lookup: CDR1 MNHEY, CDR2 SVGAGI. V was trimmed by 4 bases and J by 1 base, leaving 7 bases between them. CDR3 nucleotides: TGTGCCAGCAGTTCCCTATCGAACACTGAAGCTTTCTTT. Protein: CASSSLSNTEAFF.

The rearrangement joins TRBV19 to TRBJ1-2; 7 bases agree with TRBD1. The CDR3 sequence is 15 residues long. The germline V gene encodes CDR1 LNHDA and CDR2 SQIVND (reference sequence). J was trimmed by 5 bases and V by 10 bases; bases with no gene match: 16. The CDR3 DNA reads TGTGCCACCAGTATGGTAGGGGGCGCAGGGTATGGCTACACCTTC. This codes for CATSMVGGAGYGYTF.

The J gene is TRBJ2-5, the V gene TRBV28; TRBD1 or TRBD2 may be the D gene (5 bases each). V was clipped by 2 bases and J by 3 bases, with 16 bases between them. The germline gives CDR1 MDHEN, CDR2 SYDVKM. The CDR3 is 16 residues long. CDR3 nucleotide sequence: TGTGCCAGCAGTTTAGGGGCCGGGGTATCCAAAGAGACCCAGTACTTC. Its protein product is CASSLGAGVSKETQYF.

For this clone: At the DNA level, this CDR3 is encoded by other sequences in the same sample as well. This chain joins TRBV6-1 and TRBJ1-4; D remains ambiguous. Germline assignment: CDR1 MNHNS and CDR2 SASEGT. Trimming cost V 2 bases and J 2 bases, with 3 bases left between them. The CDR3 totals 13 residues. The CDR3, as DNA: TGTGCCAGCAGTGAACAGACTAATGAAAAACTGTTTTTT. This translates into CASSEQTNEKLFF.

This sequence joins TRBV5-4 and TRBJ2-7, with 8 bases fitting TRBD1. Germline CDR1 and CDR2: SGHNT and YYREEE (reference sequence). This CDR3 has 15 amino acids. V shed 0 bases and J 1 base; nucleotides not matched to a gene: 3. The CDR3 protein is CASSLDRGKSYEQYF. DNA for the CDR3: TGTGCCAGCAGCTTGGACAGGGGGAAGTCCTACGAGCAGTACTTC.

The chain combines TRBV29-1 with TRBJ2-4; 10 nucleotides line up with TRBD1. V was clipped by 4 bases and J by 6 bases; unmatched bases: 12. The CDR3 is 16 amino acids. Germline V gene data show CDR1 as SQVTM and CDR2 as ANQGSEA. DNA of the CDR3: TGCAGCGTTGTGGGCGTAGGGACAGGGGCAAGAAACATTCAGTACTTC. This gives the protein CSVVGVGTGARNIQYF.

Comment on this clone: The sample has other DNA sequences that encode this CDR3 too. CDR3: CASSAQMNTEAFF. DNA for the CDR3: TGTGCCAGCAGTGCACAGATGAACACTGAAGCTTTCTTT. This chain connects TRBV2 to TRBJ1-1; no definite D call. In germline, CDR1 is SNHLY, CDR2 FYNNEI. The V end lost 4 bases, the J end lost 0 bases, and 6 bases lay between the germline ends. The CDR3 is 13 residues long. Complete variable domain (other parts from reference TRBV2 and TRBJ1-1): EPEVTQTPSHQVTQMGQEVILRCVPISNHLYFYWYRQILGQKVEFLVSFYNNEISEKSEIFDDQFSVERPDGSNFTLKIRSTKLEDSAMYFCASSAQMNTEAFFGQGTRLTVV.

V is TRBV9 and J is TRBJ2-2, with TRBD2 matching 7 bases. Germline V CDR1 and CDR2: SGDLS, YYNGEE. J gave up 7 bases and V 3 bases, and 15 bases lay outside the gene matches. This CDR3 has 17 residues. CDR3 loop: CASSGILAGLSSGELFF. The CDR3, as DNA: TGTGCCAGCAGCGGAATATTAGCGGGCCTATCCAGCGGGGAGCTGTTTTTT.

This clone was seen once. The rearrangement links TRBV21-1 to TRBJ1-3. TRBV21-1 is a pseudogene locus. The CDR3 is made up of 16 amino acids. CDR3 nucleotide sequence: TGTGCCAGCTGCCTTCTCCCGGTATTTTATGGAAACACCATATATTTT. Its translation: CASCLLPVFYGNTIYF.

This clone has only one observation. The chain links TRBV2 to TRBJ2-1, with unresolved D. Trimming stripped 1 base from V and 9 bases from J, with 10 bases between. Per germline, CDR1 SNHLY and CDR2 FYNNEI. CDR3 length: 13 residues. Here the CDR3 DNA reads TGTGCCAGCAGTGAAGGGGATACCCTTGAGCAGTTCTTC. Residues: CASSEGDTLEQFF.

The rearrangement joins TRBV7-2 to TRBJ1-2; D is uncertain. From germline, CDR1 is SGHTA and CDR2 FQGNSA. V was trimmed by 3 bases and J by 7 bases, leaving 12 bases between them. The length of the CDR3 is 13 residues. Written as DNA, the CDR3 is TGTGCCAGCAGCTTCCCGTCAAGGGCTGGCTACACCTTC. Translation: CASSFPSRAGYTF. The complete variable domain, with remaining parts taken from reference TRBV7-2 and TRBJ1-2, reads GAGVSQSPSNKVTEKGKDVELRCDPISGHTALYWYRQSLGQGLEFLIYFQGNSAPDKSGLPSDRFSAERTGGSVSTLTIQRTQQEDSAVYLCASSFPSRAGYTFGSGTRLTVV.

Only a few counts were recorded for this clone. The chain combines TRBV6-1 with TRBJ1-1; D remains unclear. CDR1 and CDR2 from the germline V gene are MNHNS and SASEGT. Trimming took 6 bases from V and 4 from J, leaving 12 bases between them. The CDR3 spans 13 residues. The CDR3 is CASSRTFSTEAFF. CDR3 DNA: TGTGCCAGCAGCCGGACGTTTAGCACTGAAGCTTTCTTT.

The chain uses TRBV6-6 and TRBJ1-2; D gene unclear. The CDR3 runs 15 residues. Germline V gene sequence: CDR1 MNHNY, CDR2 SVGAGI (reference sequence). V lost 2 bases to trimming and J lost 8 bases, with 18 bases between them. CDR3 DNA sequence: TGTGCCAGCAGTTACCCCCCCCCGTCGCAGGAGGGCTACACCTTC. Translation gives CASSYPPPSQEGYTF.

The rearrangement uses TRBV10-3 and TRBJ2-2; no definite D call. The CDR3 is made up of 15 amino acids. The germline V gene encodes CDR1 ENHRY and CDR2 SYGVKD. The V end lost 6 bases, the J end lost 8 bases, and 19 bases lay between the germline ends. This CDR3 is CAISLPPQPGGELFF. Written as DNA, the CDR3 is TGTGCCATCAGCCTACCACCACAGCCGGGTGGGGAGCTGTTTTTT.

At least ten counts were recorded for this clone. Here the CDR3 reads CASSLGGQGAYEQYF. In DNA, the CDR3 is TGTGCCAGCAGCTTGGGAGGACAGGGGGCCTACGAGCAGTACTTC. The J gene is TRBJ2-7, the V gene TRBV7-9, with TRBD1 identical over 10 bases. V was pared by 3 bases and J by 2 bases, with 4 bases of the junction left unmatched. The CDR3 has 15 amino acids. CDR1 is SEHNR and CDR2 is FQNEAQ in the germline V gene (reference sequence).

This clone showed up just once. The V gene is TRBV27, the J gene TRBJ2-1; D remains ambiguous. This CDR3 comprises 16 residues. Germline values: CDR1 MNHEY, CDR2 SMNVEV (reference sequence). Trimming took off 5 bases at V and 0 bases at J, with 14 bases between the two ends. This chain's CDR3 is CASSVRWGLSYNEQFF. In DNA, the CDR3 is TGTGCCAGCAGTGTACGATGGGGTCTCTCCTACAATGAGCAGTTCTTC.

This chain joins TRBV5-4 and TRBJ1-6, with TRBD1 as a possible D gene (6 bases). This CDR3 contains 16 residues. CDR1 is SGHNT, CDR2 YYREEE, per germline (reference sequence). Trimming cost V 0 bases and J 8 bases, with 15 bases left between them. The CDR3 DNA is TGTGCCAGCAGCTTGGGCGGCAGGGGCCTAGATTCACCCCTCCACTTT. Translating it yields CASSLGGRGLDSPLHF.

The V call is TRBV28, the J call TRBJ2-7, with TRBD2 matching over 13 bases. The V gene's germline CDR1 is MDHEN and CDR2 SYDVKM. J gave up 5 bases and V 6 bases, and 4 bases lay outside the gene matches. CDR3 length equals 14 residues. The chain's CDR3 is CASRLAGGTHEQYF. For the CDR3, the DNA is TGTGCCAGCAGACTAGCGGGGGGGACCCACGAGCAGTACTTC. The full variable domain, with the rest looked up from reference TRBV28 and TRBJ2-7, is DVKVTQSSRYLVKRTGEKVFLECVQDMDHENMFWYRQDPGLGLRLIYFSYDVKMKEKGDIPEGYSVSREKKERFSLILESASTNQTSMYLCASRLAGGTHEQYFGPGTRLTVT.

The chain uses TRBV10-3 and TRBJ1-2; the D gene is possibly TRBD1 (5 bases). This CDR3 is 11 amino acids long. V lost 4 bases and J 8 bases, leaving 8 bases between the germline ends. The germline gives CDR1 ENHRY, CDR2 SYGVKD. Written as DNA, the CDR3 is TGTGCCATCAGTGCGGGGGAGGGCTACACCTTC. Translating gives CAISAGEGYTF.